Following are 16 T cell receptor beta chains from one sample sequenced in a study of T-cell memory formation after mild COVID-19. MiXCR was run by TCRdb on the 5' RACE reads, yielding one entry per CDR3 protein. The sample includes about 440,000 distinct CDR3 sequences, 20% seen only once; the top ten take 7.5% to 9.5%. The sequencing sample was made of PBMCs or a T cell subset sorted from them (not recorded which). The receptor source for this set is an adult woman who had mild COVID-19 (a few samples of this study predate the infection). Cell type and time point are not known.

V usage is TRBV9 and J usage is TRBJ2-3, with 7 bases aligning to TRBD2. This CDR3 has 15 amino acids. Germline loops: CDR1 SGDLS, CDR2 YYNGEE. Trimming took 4 bases from V and 5 from J; bases not matched to a gene: 10. DNA of the CDR3: TGTGCCAGCAGCTCCCTTCCGCGGGGGATAGATACGCAGTATTTT. Amino acids: CASSSLPRGIDTQYF.

This clonotype has just a few counts. The rearrangement joins TRBV4-2 to TRBJ2-5; either TRBD1 or TRBD2 may supply D (5 bases each). V lost 4 bases, J lost 1 base, and 16 bases lay in between. This CDR3 has 16 amino acids. Germline CDR1 LGHNA, CDR2 YNFKEQ. CDR3 sequence reads: CASSPSRGQGQETQYF. The CDR3 DNA follows: TGTGCCAGCAGCCCATCTCGGGGTCAGGGCCAAGAGACCCAGTACTTC.

The V call is TRBV7-8, the J call TRBJ1-1; a weak D match, TRBD1 (6 bases). The germline V and J ends were trimmed by 1 base and 7 bases, with 10 bases remaining between them. From germline, CDR1 is SGHVS and CDR2 FQNEAQ. The CDR3 runs 13 residues. The DNA of the CDR3 is TGTGCCAGCAGCTTAGGGGGAGGGGGTGAAGCTTTCTTT. It translates to CASSLGGGGEAFF. The entire variable domain, with the rest obtained from reference TRBV7-8 and TRBJ1-1, is as follows: GAGVSQSPRYKVAKRGQDVALRCDPISGHVSLFWYQQALGQGPEFLTYFQNEAQLDKSGLPSDRFFAERPEGSVSTLKIQRTQQEDSAVYLCASSLGGGGEAFFGQGTRLTVV.

This chain uses TRBV5-1 with TRBJ2-7; the match to TRBD2 covers 8 bases. The CDR3 spans 14 residues. The junction had 6 bases not matched to a gene; V was cut back by 1 base and J by 6 bases. Germline lookup yields CDR1 SGHRS and CDR2 YFSETQ. The CDR3 region has the DNA TGCGCCAGCAGCTTGCTAGCGGGTACCCCCGAGCAGTACTTC. Amino acids: CASSLLAGTPEQYF.

The rearrangement uses TRBV6-6 and TRBJ2-7; possible D gene TRBD2, 6 bases. Germline CDR1 MNHNY, CDR2 SVGAGI (reference sequence). The CDR3 totals 17 residues. Trimming pared 2 bases from V and 5 bases from J, leaving 22 bases between. The CDR3 bases are TGTGCCAGCAGTTACCCCCTGGGGAGAGCGGGTGTCGACGAGCAGTACTTC. Translation gives CASSYPLGRAGVDEQYF.

This clonotype appeared a few times. V gene TRBV6-5 combines with J gene TRBJ2-7; D gene unclear. CDR3 length: 11 amino acids. The V end was cut by 7 bases, the J end by 9 bases, with 13 bases between. Looked up from germline, CDR1 is MNHEY and CDR2 is SVGAGI. The DNA for the CDR3 is TGTGCCAGCAACTTCTGGTCTGGGCAGTACTTC. Its protein is CASNFWSGQYF.

The chain carries TRBV6-2 or TRBV6-3 and TRBJ1-1, with D unresolved. Germline assignment: CDR1 MNHEY and CDR2 SVGEGT. Deletions cut 7 bases from V and 3 bases from J, with 9 bases between. This CDR3 contains 12 residues. CDR3 DNA: TGTGCCAGCAAAGACCCGGACACTGAAGCTTTCTTT. The encoded protein is CASKDPDTEAFF.

The sample holds a few counts of this clonotype. This chain connects TRBV7-3 to TRBJ1-2; D ambiguous. Germline CDR1 SGHTA, CDR2 FQGTGA. The CDR3 totals 13 residues. Trimming shortened V by 5 bases and J by 8 bases, and 15 bases separated the two germline ends. For the CDR3, the DNA is TGTGCCAGCAGCCCACGGGAGGGCTGGGGCTACACCTTC. Its protein product is CASSPREGWGYTF. The full variable domain, in which reference TRBV7-3 and TRBJ1-2 provide the parts outside the CDR3, is GAGVSQTPSNKVTEKGKYVELRCDPISGHTALYWYRQSLGQGPEFLIYFQGTGAADDSGLPNDRFFAVRPEGSVSTLKIQRTERGDSAVYLCASSPREGWGYTFGSGTRLTVV.

This sequence joins TRBV7-3 and TRBJ1-1, with D perhaps TRBD1 (5 bases). The CDR3 consists of 14 residues. CDR1 and CDR2 from the germline V gene are SGHTA and FQGTGA. Trimming cost V 4 bases and J 4 bases, with 13 bases left between them. CDR3 region: CASSSGGESTEAFF. The CDR3 coding sequence is TGTGCCAGCAGCTCCGGGGGGGAGAGCACTGAAGCTTTCTTT.

The gene calls are TRBV20-1 and TRBJ1-6, with TRBD1 as a possible D gene (6 bases). Deletions cut 8 bases from V and 4 bases from J, with 18 bases between. Germline V CDR1 and CDR2: DFQATT, SNEGSKA (reference sequence). CDR3 length: 15 amino acids. The CDR3 sequence: CSTRQELGYNSPLHF. The CDR3 DNA is TGCAGTACCCGACAGGAACTAGGTTATAATTCACCCCTCCACTTT.

CDR3 in DNA: TGCAGCGTTACTACAGGTTGGAACACCGGGGAGCTGTTTTTT. Its protein product is CSVTTGWNTGELFF. The rearrangement uses TRBV29-1 and TRBJ2-2, with D maybe TRBD1 (5 bases). From germline, CDR1 is SQVTM and CDR2 ANQGSEA. Trimming shortened V by 5 bases and J by 1 base, and 11 bases separated the two germline ends. The CDR3 extends over 14 amino acids.

This clonotype was observed a few times. The chain uses TRBV9 and TRBJ2-4; 9 bases are shared with TRBD1. Germline values: CDR1 SGDLS, CDR2 YYNGEE. CDR3 length: 14 residues. The J segment lost 6 bases and the V segment lost 4 bases, leaving 5 bases of the junction unmatched. This CDR3 is CASSPGQGRNIQYF. The CDR3 coding sequence is TGTGCCAGCAGCCCCGGACAGGGGAGAAACATTCAGTACTTC.

This clonotype was detected a few times. The chain has TRBV10-3 and TRBJ2-1, with 14 bases identical to TRBD2. V lost 5 bases and J lost 1; bases outside the gene matches: 4. This CDR3 region has 17 residues. In germline, CDR1 is ENHRY, CDR2 SYGVKD. CDR3 protein: CAISSGLAGVSYNEQFF. CDR3 in DNA: TGTGCCATCAGTTCGGGACTAGCGGGGGTTTCCTACAATGAGCAGTTCTTC.

This clonotype was recorded a few times. The gene calls are TRBV6-5 and TRBJ2-3, with no clear D. The CDR3 contains 13 residues. Looked up from germline, CDR1 is MNHEY and CDR2 is SVGAGI. V was shortened by 0 bases and J by 4 bases, with 5 bases between the two germline ends. As DNA, the CDR3 is TGTGCCAGCAGTTACTCGAATGCAGATACGCAGTATTTT. Translation: CASSYSNADTQYF.

V usage is TRBV4-2 and J usage is TRBJ1-3, with TRBD1 as a possible D gene (6 bases). V was shortened by 4 bases and J by 0 bases, with 19 bases between the two germline ends. In germline, CDR1 is LGHNA, CDR2 YNFKEQ. This CDR3 is built from 18 residues. CDR3 in DNA: TGTGCCAGCAGCCCACGCTTAACCGCCAGGGGCTCTGGAAACACCATATATTTT. Translation gives CASSPRLTARGSGNTIYF.

The rearrangement joins TRBV20-1 to TRBJ1-5, with TRBD1 matching 7 bases. In germline, CDR1 is DFQATT, CDR2 SNEGSKA (reference sequence). Trimming removed 0 bases from V and 6 bases from J; junction bases left unmatched: 11. This CDR3 has 16 amino acids. The CDR3 DNA follows: TGCAGTGCTAGAGATATGACAGGGCAGGGGGGTCAGCCCCAGCATTTT. Its protein product is CSARDMTGQGGQPQHF.